The 11 T cell receptor beta chains reported below all come from one sample, sequenced in a study of shared clonotypes between healthy human individuals (TCRdb year 2020). Library preparation employed the immunoSEQ multiplex PCR assay. TCRdb carries this immuneACCESS record with in-frame sequences only. Its versions omit some clonotypes, under half of them owing to an unresolved V gene in the studies checked, with the rest unexplained. This sample holds some 580,000 clones; 95% to 98% were observed only once. The top ten clonotypes cover approximately 0.3% of the sample. For the CD8 naive samples, CD45RO-negative cells were positively selected for CCR7, yielding a CD45RA+CCR7+ population from which TemRA cells were excluded. Specimen: naive CD8+ T cells sorted from blood. The cell subset or site label here, explained by the study, means: CD45RA+CCR7+. These receptors were taken from a man aged 30-40 years in good health.

The V gene is TRBV5-4, the J gene TRBJ1-2; no definite D call. The CDR3 consists of 13 residues. Per the germline V gene, CDR1 is SGHNT and CDR2 is YYREEE (reference sequence). Trimming shortened V by 4 bases and J by 5 bases, and 12 bases separated the two germline ends. CDR3: CASSGRDVYGYTF. The CDR3 DNA follows: TGTGCCAGCAGCGGCCGGGATGTATATGGCTACACCTTC.

V gene TRBV10-2 combines with J gene TRBJ2-1, with unresolved D. The CDR3 totals 15 residues. V gave up 1 base and J gave up 2 bases, with 9 bases separating them. Germline V gene data show CDR1 as WSHSY and CDR2 as SAAADI. In DNA, the CDR3 is TGCGCCAGCAGTGAGTTCCAGCCTGCCTACAATGAGCAGTTCTTC. Protein: CASSEFQPAYNEQFF.

This chain uses TRBV9 with TRBJ2-1; D may be TRBD2 (7 bases). Trimming took 0 bases from V and 6 from J, leaving 22 bases between them. CDR1 is SGDLS, CDR2 YYNGEE, per germline. The CDR3 extends over 18 amino acids. The DNA of the CDR3 is TGTGCCAGCAGCGTAGAGGGGGGTGGACTAGATCCCTTCAATGAGCAGTTCTTC. Translation: CASSVEGGGLDPFNEQFF.

The chain employs TRBV7-8 and TRBJ2-3; 12 nucleotides match TRBD2. CDR3 length: 16 residues. J lost 2 bases, V lost 4 bases, and 4 bases had no gene match. Germline V gene data show CDR1 as SGHVS and CDR2 as FQNEAQ. The CDR3, as DNA: TGTGCCAGCAGCTCCTGGACTAGCGGGAACACAGATACGCAGTATTTT. Encoded protein: CASSSWTSGNTDTQYF.

J is TRBJ2-2 and V is TRBV5-1; D call uncertain. The CDR3 extends over 11 amino acids. In germline, CDR1 is SGHRS, CDR2 YFSETQ. Trimming shortened V by 1 base and J by 8 bases, and 3 bases separated the two germline ends. The CDR3 sequence: CASSLSGELFF. In DNA, the CDR3 is TGCGCCAGCAGCTTGTCTGGGGAGCTGTTTTTT.

This sequence joins TRBV28 and TRBJ2-7, with D possibly TRBD1 on 6 matching bases. Trimming pared 8 bases from V and 0 bases from J, leaving 11 bases between. CDR1 and CDR2 (germline): MDHEN, SYDVKM. The CDR3 is 13 residues long. The CDR3 DNA is TGTGCCAGCGCCGGGACACACTCCTACGAGCAGTACTTC. This gives the protein CASAGTHSYEQYF.

This chain joins TRBV15 and TRBJ2-7; 14 positions agree with TRBD2. The CDR3 totals 17 residues. Unmatched junction bases numbered 9, after V lost 5 bases and J lost 3 bases. In germline, CDR1 is LNHNV, CDR2 YYDKDF (reference sequence). The CDR3 region has the DNA TGTGCCACCAGCGACGGGACTAGCGGGAGTGGTTTCTACGAGCAGTACTTC. Encoded protein: CATSDGTSGSGFYEQYF.

This clone appeared a single time. The chain recombines TRBV12-1 with TRBJ2-7; whether TRBD1, the table's D call, matches the DNA was not checked. TRBV12-1 is labeled a pseudogene. The CDR3 contains 20 residues. DNA of the CDR3: TGTGCCAGCAGCTTCCCACTCCCCATCGCCGGGACAGGAGAAACCTACGAGCAGTACTTC. Translated: CASSFPLPIAGTGETYEQYF.

The chain couples TRBV5-5 to TRBJ2-3; 9 bases align to TRBD2. V shed 4 bases and J 3 bases; nucleotides not matched to a gene: 9. Per the germline V gene, CDR1 is SGHKS and CDR2 is YYEKEE (reference sequence). The CDR3 is made up of 16 amino acids. Here the CDR3 reads CASSAYRAGGTDTQYF. The CDR3 nucleotides are TGTGCCAGCAGCGCGTACCGAGCGGGAGGTACAGATACGCAGTATTTT.

This clone was observed once. V gene TRBV27 combines with J gene TRBJ2-7; 10 bases are a match to TRBD2. Germline V gene data show CDR1 as MNHEY and CDR2 as SMNVEV (reference sequence). V lost 5 bases, J lost 0 bases, and 7 bases stayed unmatched. This CDR3 contains 16 residues. The CDR3 reads CASSITSGVTSYEQYF. Here the CDR3 DNA reads TGTGCCAGCAGTATTACTAGCGGGGTGACCTCCTACGAGCAGTACTTC.

This clone showed up just once. This chain uses TRBV5-6 with TRBJ1-5; TRBD1 is a possible D gene (5 bases). V was shortened by 3 bases and J by 2 bases, with 9 bases between the two germline ends. The germline CDR1 and CDR2 sequences are SGHDT and YYEEEE. CDR3 length equals 14 residues. CDR3: CASSSMTGNQPQHF. CDR3 nucleotides: TGTGCCAGCAGCTCGATGACAGGCAATCAGCCCCAGCATTTT.